The 14 T cell receptor beta chains in this list originate from one sample, sequenced in a study of T cells in Graves' hyperthyroidism and ophthalmopathy. TCR beta CDR3 sequences were amplified from RNA transcripts. First-round RT-PCR with HTBI primers amplified the TCR CDR3 region. TCRdb called the multiplex PCR reads again in MiXCR, with one record for every CDR3 protein. The sample has roughly 840,000 distinct CDR3 sequences; 38% are singletons. Sequencing was done on a sample of blood. The receptors originated from a man aged 18-30 years with Graves' hyperthyroidism.

Notes on this clonotype: A read error may be the cause here, since a much bigger clone is one base away. The rearrangement uses TRBV19 and TRBJ2-2; D is possibly TRBD1 (5 bases). The CDR3 extends over 14 amino acids. CDR1 and CDR2 (germline): LNHDA, SQIVND (reference sequence). CDR3 sequence reads: CAIRDSMDTWELFF. In nucleotides, the CDR3 is TGTGCCATCCGCGACAGTATGGACACCTGGGAGCTGTTTTTT.

This clonotype was observed a few times. The chain combines TRBV7-2 with TRBJ1-3; D is unresolved. This CDR3 has 18 residues. V lost 3 bases, J lost 0 bases, and 18 bases lay in between. Germline CDR1 and CDR2: SGHTA and FQGNSA. In nucleotides, the CDR3 is TGTGCCAGCAGCTTGATTTGGACCTTAGAAATCTCTGGAAACACCATATATTTT. Translated: CASSLIWTLEISGNTIYF.

This clonotype was observed a single time. A read error may account for a junction end that differs from germline. As DNA, the CDR3 is TGCGCCAGCAGCCAAGATCGTAGCAGCTCCAATTCACCCCTCCACTTT. Translating gives CASSQDRSSSNSPLHF. This sequence joins TRBV9 and TRBJ1-6; D ambiguous. The germline CDR1 and CDR2 sequences are SGDLS and YYNGEE. The CDR3 is 16 residues long. Full variable domain (rest looked up from reference TRBV9 and TRBJ1-6): DSGVTQTPKHLITATGQRVTLRCSPRSGDLSVYWYQQSLDQGLQFLIQYYNGEERAKGNILERFSAQQFPDLHSELNLSSLELGDSALYFCASSQDRSSSNSPLHFGNGTRLTVT.

This clonotype was seen a few times. The chain uses TRBV6-5 and TRBJ2-7, with TRBD2 matching 8 bases. J gave up 2 bases and V 10 bases, and 10 bases lay outside the gene matches. The CDR3 covers 14 residues. CDR1 and CDR2 (germline): MNHEY, SVGAGI. The CDR3 sequence is CANAVGRGAYEQYF. The CDR3 DNA reads TGTGCCAACGCGGTAGGGCGGGGGGCCTACGAGCAGTACTTC.

This chain links TRBV12-3 or TRBV12-4 with TRBJ1-5, with unresolved D. The CDR3 consists of 14 residues. Deletions cut 1 base from V and 4 bases from J, with 8 bases between. The CDR3 protein is CASSLGQENQPQHF. CDR3 coding DNA: TGTGCCAGCAGTTTAGGTCAGGAAAATCAGCCCCAGCATTTT.

This clonotype appeared many times. This chain joins TRBV29-1 and TRBJ1-1; 7 bases align to TRBD1. CDR3 length: 15 residues. In germline, CDR1 is SQVTM, CDR2 ANQGSEA. Germline trimming cut 4 bases from V and 3 bases from J; bases unmatched to any gene: 11. The CDR3, as DNA: TGCAGCGTTGCGTCGACAGGGTGGTACGACACTGAAGCTTTCTTT. Residues: CSVASTGWYDTEAFF.

The chain has TRBV29-1 and TRBJ1-2; D is possibly TRBD1 (5 bases). The germline V gene has CDR1 SQVTM and CDR2 ANQGSEA. CDR3 length: 10 residues. V was cut by 4 bases and J by 9 bases, with 9 bases left in between. The chain's CDR3 is CSVGDGSYTF. In DNA, the CDR3 is TGCAGCGTTGGGGACGGGAGCTACACCTTC.

This clonotype was seen repeatedly, ten times or more. The V gene is TRBV10-3, the J gene TRBJ2-6; D not resolved. The CDR3 loop spans 14 amino acids. Trimming removed 3 bases at V and 3 bases at J, with 6 bases between. CDR1 is ENHRY, CDR2 SYGVKD, per germline. The CDR3 region has the DNA TGTGCCATCAGTGATAGTCATGGGGCCAACGTCCTGACTTTC. Amino acids: CAISDSHGANVLTF.

The gene calls are TRBV5-1 and TRBJ1-1, with 7 nucleotides matching TRBD1. This CDR3 is built from 11 residues. Germline CDR1 SGHRS, CDR2 YFSETQ. J gave up 10 bases and V 0 bases, and 0 bases lay outside the gene matches. CDR3 sequence (DNA): TGCGCCAGCAGCTTGGACAGGGGAGCTTTCTTT. Residues: CASSLDRGAFF.

This clonotype has a count of ten or more. This chain joins TRBV7-2 and TRBJ2-7, with D perhaps matching TRBD1 or TRBD2 (5 bases each). This CDR3 is built from 12 residues. Trimming stripped 8 bases from V and 0 bases from J, with 8 bases between. Per germline, CDR1 SGHTA and CDR2 FQGNSA. In DNA, the CDR3 is TGTGCCAGCGGGGGTAACTCCTACGAGCAGTACTTC. It specifies CASGGNSYEQYF.

The chain combines TRBV28 with TRBJ2-6, with D possibly TRBD2 on 5 matching bases. Germline V gene sequence: CDR1 MDHEN, CDR2 SYDVKM. Trimming left V 5 bases short and J 0 bases short, with 8 bases between. The CDR3 runs to 15 residues. DNA of the CDR3: TGTGCCAGCAGTCGGACTGGCTCTGGGGCCAACGTCCTGACTTTC. This translates into CASSRTGSGANVLTF.

At least ten counts were recorded for this clonotype. The chain combines TRBV6-1 with TRBJ2-6; D is tentatively TRBD1 or TRBD2 (5 bases each). Trimming cost V 8 bases and J 6 bases, with 23 bases left between them. CDR3 length equals 17 residues. In germline, CDR1 is MNHNS, CDR2 SASEGT. The CDR3 sequence is CASDPGPRGALANVLTF. CDR3 DNA sequence: TGTGCCAGCGACCCCGGGCCAAGGGGAGCCTTGGCCAACGTCCTGACTTTC.

This clonotype came up once. The chain has TRBV2 and TRBJ2-2, with a tentative D call TRBD1 (5 bases). Trimming took off 11 bases at V and 0 bases at J, with 13 bases between the two ends. The CDR3 spans 14 residues. Looked up from germline, CDR1 is SNHLY and CDR2 is FYNNEI. The CDR3 reads CAGNRQSNTGELFF. Written as DNA, the CDR3 is TGTGCCGGCAACCGACAGTCGAACACCGGGGAGCTGTTTTTT. Combining the CDR3 with reference TRBV2 and TRBJ2-2 gives the whole variable domain EPEVTQTPSHQVTQMGQEVILRCVPISNHLYFYWYRQILGQKVEFLVSFYNNEISEKSEIFDDQFSVERPDGSNFTLKIRSTKLEDSAMYFCAGNRQSNTGELFFGEGSRLTVL.

Concerning this clonotype itself: A much bigger clone sits one base away, suggesting this may be a read error. A read error is likely, as this CDR3 ends without the conserved phenylalanine or tryptophan. The chain links TRBV19 to TRBJ2-5; 8 positions agree with TRBD1. The V gene end was trimmed by 9 bases and the J gene end by 1 base; junction bases not matched to a gene: 7. The CDR3 has 14 residues. CDR1 is LNHDA, CDR2 SQIVND, per germline (reference sequence). CDR3 coding DNA: TGTGCCAGCAGCCGTGGACAGGGCCAAGAGACCCAGTACCTC. This translates into CASSRGQGQETQYL.